The T cell receptor beta chain described here comes from a study of monozygotic twins with inflammatory bowel disease. General study points: Similarity of repertoires did not differ between concordant and discordant twins, possibly from limited power.

A 6-nucleotide sample barcode was carried by the UMIs, which template switching added. One entry per CDR3 protein, without DNA, is what TCRdb gives after re-calling the 5' RACE reads. The sample's table shows about 150,000 distinct CDR3 sequences. The CDR3 totals 16 residues. Germline V lookup: CDR1 SGHTA, CDR2 FQGNSA. Comments on this clonotype: Its target is unknown.

Sequenced: blood. The chain uses TRBV7-2 and TRBJ2-1; TCRdb lists TRBD2, though no DNA is available to test this call. The TCR was taken from a human donor with ulcerative colitis or Crohn's disease, or a healthy co-twin of an affected twin (not recorded which). This CDR3 reads CASSLGLHSSYNEQFF.